The sequence of this T cell receptor (beta chain) was determined in a study of blood T cell repertoires in COVID-19. On the study more broadly: COVID-19 samples collected from the United States, Italy and Spain covered acute and convalescent phases. Sample material is recorded as cDNA or gDNA derived from T cells, B-cell-depleted T cells, or PBMCs.

The authors' processing: Cell counts per sample came from amplifying reference gene primers. Sequencing used immunoSEQ multiplex PCR; TCRdb keeps in-frame clones, though not all of them. V, J and clone size are those of that table, while D and trimming were read from the DNA. The repertoire holds about 180,000 clones, 85% to 90% seen once, with roughly 2.9% in the top ten. V lost 3 bases, J lost 9 bases, and 14 bases stayed unmatched. The CDR3 loop spans 16 amino acids. The V gene's germline CDR1 is SGHRS and CDR2 YFSETQ. This chain uses TRBV5-1 with TRBJ2-1; TRBD2 aligns across 8 bases. Sequenced: peripheral blood. This TCR was sampled from a woman in her 30s with active or convalescent COVID-19. In nucleotides, the CDR3 is TGCGCCAGCAGCTCCCTTCCCCAGCGGGAGTATGCTGAGCAGTTCTTC. Translated: CASSSLPQREYAEQFF.